This TCR beta chain was profiled in a study of blood T cells in healthy people across ages. A second 7 to 11 cycle PCR used barcoded and J-beta primers. A template-switch adaptor with 12 random nucleotides tagged each cDNA molecule. MiXCR, applied by TCRdb to the 5' RACE reads, yields one record per CDR3 protein. The sample shows some 1.5 million distinct CDR3 sequences, under 30% of them seen only once. V dropped 6 bases and J dropped 6 bases, with 11 bases sitting between them. Looked up from germline, CDR1 is MNHEY and CDR2 is SMNVEV (reference sequence). This CDR3 is 12 amino acids long. The rearrangement uses TRBV27 and TRBJ1-2, with a possible D match to TRBD1 (6 bases). The TCR was taken from a woman in her 30s in good health. The sample taken for sequencing was blood. CDR3 nucleotides: TGTGCCAGCAGACCTACAGGGCATGGCTACACCTTC. This gives the protein CASRPTGHGYTF.